The 23 T cell receptor beta chains presented below share a single source sample, sequenced in a study of long-term antiretroviral therapy in people with HIV. The authors ran the immunoSEQ assay, v3.0, at survey level. Using immunoSEQ multiplex PCR, the repertoire was profiled, and TCRdb retains in-frame clones only, with some absent. The table records fewer than 25,000 clones, around 86% of them present only once. The source was unsorted PBMCs, collected 1.2 years after starting antiretroviral therapy. These receptors all come from a man between 45 and 60 years old with HIV.

V is TRBV19 and J is TRBJ1-1; D not resolved. This CDR3 contains 14 residues. CDR1 is LNHDA, CDR2 SQIVND, per germline (reference sequence). Between the trimmed V and J ends, which lost 6 bases and 6 bases, there was a span of 17 bases. The CDR3 loop is CASRLLGEGPEAFF. The CDR3 DNA follows: TGTGCCAGTAGACTTCTCGGGGAAGGGCCTGAAGCTTTCTTT. Variable domain in full (rest from reference TRBV19 and TRBJ1-1): DGGITQSPKYLFRKEGQNVTLSCEQNLNHDAMYWYRQDPGQGLRLIYYSQIVNDFQKGDIAEGYSVSREKKESFPLTVTSAQKNPTAFYLCASRLLGEGPEAFFGQGTRLTVV.

J is TRBJ1-3 and V is TRBV9, with D unclear. The CDR3 runs 14 residues. The V end lost 7 bases, the J end lost 1 base, and 12 bases lay between the germline ends. From germline, CDR1 is SGDLS and CDR2 YYNGEE. DNA for the CDR3: TGTGCCAGCTCTACGGGAATTTCTGGAAACACCATATATTTT. Translating it yields CASSTGISGNTIYF.

The CDR3 here is CASSLLGEGTEAFF. The CDR3 DNA sequence: TGTGCCAGCAGCTTACTGGGGGAAGGTACTGAAGCTTTCTTT. The chain has TRBV7-3 and TRBJ1-1; tentatively, D is TRBD1 (5 bases). CDR1 is SGHTA and CDR2 is FQGTGA in the germline V gene. V dropped 2 bases and J dropped 5 bases, with 12 bases sitting between them. CDR3 length equals 14 residues.

There are a few counts of this clone. The CDR3 DNA follows: TGTGCCAGCAGCGCAGGGGGAATGGTTAATCAGCCCCAGCATTTT. It codes for CASSAGGMVNQPQHF. V is TRBV7-2 and J is TRBJ1-5, with 7 bases matching TRBD1. V was clipped by 5 bases and J by 4 bases; unmatched bases: 8. Germline CDR1 and CDR2: SGHTA and FQGNSA. This CDR3 contains 15 residues.

Only one count was recorded for this clone. The chain employs TRBV7-9 and TRBJ1-5; D ambiguous. This CDR3 contains 16 residues. V was trimmed by 1 base and J by 6 bases, leaving 16 bases between them. Per germline, CDR1 SEHNR and CDR2 FQNEAQ (reference sequence). CDR3 sequence reads: CASSLEGGGPGQPQHF. CDR3 in DNA: TGTGCCAGCAGCTTAGAGGGAGGTGGACCCGGTCAGCCCCAGCATTTT.

The chain has TRBV5-1 and TRBJ2-3, with D uncertain. The CDR3 totals 14 residues. CDR1 is SGHRS, CDR2 YFSETQ, per germline. V was trimmed by 5 bases and J by 1 base, leaving 11 bases between them. CDR3 sequence reads: CASRLTGRTDTQYF. CDR3 bases: TGCGCCAGCAGGCTCACCGGGCGCACAGATACGCAGTATTTT.

V usage is TRBV7-2 and J usage is TRBJ2-1; 8 bases map to TRBD2. V shed 8 bases and J 5 bases; nucleotides not matched to a gene: 11. The germline gives CDR1 SGHTA, CDR2 FQGNSA. The CDR3 length is 15 residues. The CDR3 DNA sequence: TGTGCCAGCGGCGCACAGCGGGGGCCCCACAATGAGCAGTTCTTC. As protein: CASGAQRGPHNEQFF.

V is TRBV5-3 and J is TRBJ2-5, with no clear D. TRBV5-3 is noted as an ORF with a role that remains uncertain. There are 11 residues in the CDR3. Trimming shortened V by 3 bases and J by 4 bases, and 4 bases separated the two germline ends. DNA of the CDR3: TGTGCCAGAAGCTCCGGAGAGACCCAGTACTTC. Protein sequence: CARSSGETQYF.

This sequence joins TRBV11-2 and TRBJ1-6, with no clear D. The CDR3 has 15 amino acids. The V and J ends lost 0 bases and 9 bases respectively, with 12 bases between them. Per the germline V gene, CDR1 is SGHAT and CDR2 is FQNNGV. The CDR3 sequence: CASSLDPGRGSPLHF. The DNA of the CDR3 is TGTGCCAGCAGCTTAGATCCCGGACGGGGTTCACCCCTCCACTTT. Combining the CDR3 with reference TRBV11-2 and TRBJ1-6 gives the whole variable domain EAGVAQSPRYKIIEKRQSVAFWCNPISGHATLYWYQQILGQGPKLLIQFQNNGVVDDSQLPKDRFSAERLKGVDSTLKIQPAKLEDSAVYLCASSLDPGRGSPLHFGNGTRLTVT.

For the CDR3, the DNA is TGTGCCAGCAGCTTATTGGGACGTAGCTCCTACAATGAGCAGTTCTTC. It specifies CASSLLGRSSYNEQFF. The chain is built from TRBV7-9 and TRBJ2-1; TRBD1 or TRBD2 may be the D gene (5 bases each). The CDR3 spans 16 residues. The germline gives CDR1 SEHNR, CDR2 FQNEAQ (reference sequence). The V end was cut by 2 bases, the J end by 0 bases, with 11 bases between. Drawing the rest from reference TRBV7-9 and TRBJ2-1, the complete variable domain is DTGVSQNPRHKITKRGQNVTFRCDPISEHNRLYWYRQTLGQGPEFLTYFQNEAQLEKSRLLSDRFSAERPKGSFSTLEIQRTEQGDSAMYLCASSLLGRSSYNEQFFGPGTRLTVL.

This clone appeared once. The chain employs TRBV28 and TRBJ2-2; TRBD1 agrees at 8 bases. Trimming cost V 4 bases and J 2 bases; bases outside gene matches: 6. The germline V gene has CDR1 MDHEN and CDR2 SYDVKM. The CDR3 is 16 residues long. The CDR3 DNA reads as TGTGCCAGCAGTTACCCCAGGGGGCAAAACACCGGGGAGCTGTTTTTT. Protein: CASSYPRGQNTGELFF.

V gene TRBV5-4 combines with J gene TRBJ2-7; TRBD2 aligns across 9 bases. This CDR3 comprises 17 residues. Germline-derived CDR1 and CDR2 are SGHNT and YYREEE (reference sequence). The V gene end was trimmed by 3 bases and the J gene end by 1 base; junction bases not matched to a gene: 11. Written as DNA, the CDR3 is TGTGCCAGCAGCTCGGGGTGGGGACTAGCAGTATCCTACGAGCAGTACTTC. This gives the protein CASSSGWGLAVSYEQYF.

This clone has just one count. The V and J genes are TRBV6-6 and TRBJ1-1; 10 bases match TRBD1. Germline V gene sequence: CDR1 MNHNY, CDR2 SVGAGI (reference sequence). The length of the CDR3 is 15 residues. V gave up 5 bases and J gave up 4 bases; unmatched junction bases: 7. CDR3 bases: TGTGCCAGCAGTCTCCGGACAGGGGGTTCCACTGAAGCTTTCTTT. Its translation is CASSLRTGGSTEAFF.

The DNA of the CDR3 is TGTGCCAGCAGCCTGGACAGGGGACCCTACGAGCAGTACTTC. This translates into CASSLDRGPYEQYF. The J gene is TRBJ2-7, the V gene TRBV7-2; 9 bases agree with TRBD1. V gave up 5 bases and J gave up 2 bases; unmatched junction bases: 4. The germline V gene encodes CDR1 SGHTA and CDR2 FQGNSA. The CDR3 totals 14 residues. Supplemented by reference TRBV7-2 and TRBJ2-7, the full variable domain reads GAGVSQSPSNKVTEKGKDVELRCDPISGHTALYWYRQSLGQGLEFLIYFQGNSAPDKSGLPSDRFSAERTGGSVSTLTIQRTQQEDSAVYLCASSLDRGPYEQYFGPGTRLTVT.

This rearrangement joins TRBV11-1 to TRBJ1-2, with TRBD1 as a possible D gene (6 bases). The CDR3 covers 16 residues. CDR1 is SGHAT and CDR2 is FQDESV in the germline V gene (reference sequence). The V and J ends lost 5 bases and 0 bases respectively, with 16 bases between them. The CDR3 DNA reads as TGTGCCAGCAGCCAAACAACAGGGATTACTAACTATGGCTACACCTTC. Protein sequence: CASSQTTGITNYGYTF.

J is TRBJ1-5 and V is TRBV5-1, with D perhaps matching TRBD1 (5 bases). V was pared by 0 bases and J by 3 bases, with 16 bases between. This CDR3 is built from 17 residues. CDR1 is SGHRS and CDR2 is YFSETQ in the germline V gene. CDR3 region: CASSLGPPGEFNQPQHF. CDR3 DNA: TGCGCCAGCAGCTTGGGTCCCCCGGGGGAGTTCAATCAGCCCCAGCATTTT.

The chain joins TRBV19 to TRBJ2-3; 16 bases match TRBD2. This CDR3 is built from 19 residues. The J segment lost 4 bases and the V segment lost 3 bases, leaving 10 bases of the junction unmatched. Germline V CDR1 and CDR2: LNHDA, SQIVND (reference sequence). CDR3 sequence: CASSMGLAGGRTLSDTQYF. The CDR3 nucleotides read TGTGCCAGTAGTATGGGACTAGCGGGGGGGCGGACGCTCTCAGATACGCAGTATTTT. The whole variable domain, filled in from reference TRBV19 and TRBJ2-3, reads DGGITQSPKYLFRKEGQNVTLSCEQNLNHDAMYWYRQDPGQGLRLIYYSQIVNDFQKGDIAEGYSVSREKKESFPLTVTSAQKNPTAFYLCASSMGLAGGRTLSDTQYFGPGTRLTVL.

V usage is TRBV7-3 and J usage is TRBJ2-3, with TRBD2 matching over 9 bases. After removal of 5 bases from V and 3 bases from J, the junction contained 15 bases not matched to a gene. Germline values: CDR1 SGHTA, CDR2 FQGTGA. The CDR3 covers 18 residues. For the CDR3, the DNA is TGTGCCAGCAGCCCCCACCCGGGGCGGGGGGGCCTTACAGATACGCAGTATTTT. This translates into CASSPHPGRGGLTDTQYF.

V gene TRBV4-3 combines with J gene TRBJ2-5; D possibly corresponds to TRBD1 (6 bases). The CDR3 spans 14 residues. Germline assignment: CDR1 LGHNA and CDR2 YSLEER. V lost 2 bases to trimming and J lost 5 bases, with 12 bases between them. The CDR3 nucleotides read TGCGCCAGCAGCCAACTTACAGGGCGGGAGACCCAGTACTTC. Its protein is CASSQLTGRETQYF.

J is TRBJ1-2 and V is TRBV7-2; 7 nucleotides agree with TRBD1. Germline assignment: CDR1 SGHTA and CDR2 FQGNSA. The CDR3 contains 14 residues. The trim removed 1 base at V and 4 bases at J, leaving 3 bases unmatched. CDR3 sequence (DNA): TGTGCCAGCAGCTTAGGCGGACAGGTCTATGGCTACACCTTC. Its translation is CASSLGGQVYGYTF.

V gene TRBV5-1 combines with J gene TRBJ1-6; maybe TRBD1 (5 bases). CDR3 size: 13 residues. CDR1 and CDR2 (germline): SGHRS, YFSETQ. Trimming removed 6 bases from V and 6 bases from J, with 10 bases in between. The CDR3 DNA reads TGCGCCAGCAACGACGGGGGTAATTCACCCCTCCACTTT. As protein: CASNDGGNSPLHF.

V is TRBV5-4 and J is TRBJ2-3; D possibly matches TRBD1 or TRBD2 (5 bases each). The CDR3 spans 17 residues. Trimming shortened V by 3 bases and J by 4 bases, and 21 bases separated the two germline ends. The germline V gene encodes CDR1 SGHNT and CDR2 YYREEE (reference sequence). CDR3 in DNA: TGTGCCAGCAGCTCAAGTACGGGACCCGCGGCTGCAGATACGCAGTATTTT. Amino acids: CASSSSTGPAAADTQYF.

The chain links TRBV9 to TRBJ2-3, with 11 bases matching TRBD1. This CDR3 comprises 15 residues. The V segment lost 3 bases and the J segment 1 base; nucleotides outside the gene matches: 1. Germline V gives CDR1 SGDLS, CDR2 YYNGEE. CDR3 DNA sequence: TGTGCCAGCAGCGGGGACAGGGGGGGCACAGATACGCAGTATTTT. Protein product: CASSGDRGGTDTQYF.